These 28 T cell receptor beta chains came from one sample sequenced in a study of T cells in women clearing cervical HPV infection. Assay: immunoSEQ multiplex PCR; the TCRdb copy retains only in-frame clones and omits some. This table holds 30,000 to 45,000 clones. Source material: blood buffy coat. These receptors all stem from a woman between 18 and 70 years old with a cervical HPV16 infection that either progressed to CIN3+ or cleared (not recorded which).

In the case of this clone: The CDR3 end falls 3 residues outside the read, so it is completed with the germline J gene. The rearrangement uses TRBV7-9 and TRBJ1-2; a weak D match, TRBD1 (5 bases). Germline CDR1 and CDR2: SEHNR and FQNEAQ (reference sequence). This CDR3 has 13 amino acids. This CDR3 reads CASSPRQWGDYTF. CDR3 DNA (partial): TGTGCCAGCAGCCCGCGGCAATGGGGGGAC.

CDR3 DNA (partial): TGTGCCAGCAGCTTAGTGGGACTAGCGGGGGTCACAGATACG. It translates to CASSLVGLAGVTDT. The full CDR3 protein is CASSLVGLAGVTDTQYF. The chain joins TRBV13 to TRBJ2-3; 14 bases line up with TRBD2. The read stops 3 residues short of the end of the CDR3; the missing end is completed from the germline J gene. The CDR3 is 17 residues long. Germline-derived CDR1 and CDR2 are PRHDT and FYEKMQ (reference sequence). The V gene end was trimmed by 1 base and the J gene end by 2 bases; junction bases not matched to a gene: 2.

Concerning this clone itself: The read terminates 3 residues ahead of where the CDR3 ends, so the germline J gene completes it. The chain employs TRBV7-2 and TRBJ1-5, with D unclear. There are 14 residues in the CDR3. Trimming took off 7 bases at V and 6 bases at J, with 16 bases between the two ends. CDR1 SGHTA and CDR2 FQGNSA come from the germline V gene. The chain's CDR3 is CASTGVGVSQPQHF. The part of the CDR3 DNA that was read is TGTGCCAGCACCGGCGTCGGGGTTTCTCAGCCC.

In regard to this clone: The read stops 3 residues short of the end of the CDR3; the missing end is completed from the germline J gene. The V gene is TRBV2, the J gene TRBJ1-5; a possible D gene is TRBD1 (5 bases). Germline CDR1 and CDR2: SNHLY and FYNNEI. The ends were cut back, 6 bases at V and 4 bases at J, with 7 bases in the middle. CDR3 length equals 12 residues. CDR3 protein: CASRKGNQPQHF. The DNA read from the CDR3 is TGTGCCAGCAGGAAGGGGAATCAGCCC.

Concerning this clone: The CDR3 goes on 3 residues after the read ends, and that part is filled in from the germline J gene. This chain links TRBV15 with TRBJ2-3, with D perhaps matching TRBD1 (6 bases). The germline V gene encodes CDR1 LNHNV and CDR2 YYDKDF (reference sequence). This CDR3 contains 16 residues. V was trimmed by 0 bases and J by 0 bases, leaving 10 bases between them. CDR3 DNA, as far as it was read: TGTGCCACCAGCAGAGATAGAGGACAGAGCACAGATACG. This codes for CATSRDRGQSTDT. The full CDR3 reads CATSRDRGQSTDTQYF. Drawing the rest from reference TRBV15 and TRBJ2-3, the complete variable domain is DAMVIQNPRYQVTQFGKPVTLSCSQTLNHNVMYWYQQKSSQAPKLLFHYYDKDFNNEADTPDNFQSRRPNTSFCFLDIRSPGLGDTAMYLCATSRDRGQSTDTQYFGPGTRLTVL.

As regards this clone: The CDR3 end is not reached by the read, which stops 3 residues before it; the germline J gene fills it in. J is TRBJ2-4 and V is TRBV18; D unresolved. In germline, CDR1 is KGHSH, CDR2 LQKENI. This CDR3 has 12 residues. The CDR3 is CASSLQVYGQYF. The sequenced CDR3 bases are TGTGCCAGCTCACTCCAGGTCTATGGT. The full variable domain, completed using reference TRBV18 and TRBJ2-4, is NAGVMQNPRHLVRRRGQEARLRCSPMKGHSHVYWYRQLPEEGLKFMVYLQKENIIDESGMPKERFSAEFPKEGPSILRIQQVVRGDSAAYFCASSLQVYGQYFGAGTRLSVL.

About this clone itself: The read ends 3 residues before the CDR3 terminus; that terminus is restored from the germline J gene. This chain connects TRBV5-6 to TRBJ2-7; possibly TRBD1 for D (6 bases). The V gene lost 2 bases and the J gene lost 4 bases, with 10 bases spanning the gap. From germline, CDR1 is SGHDT and CDR2 YYEEEE. This CDR3 contains 13 residues. The CDR3: CASSLQGWYEQYF. CDR3 bases read: TGTGCCAGCAGCTTACAGGGCTGGTACGAG.

A remark on this clone: Read sequence stops 3 residues before the CDR3 end, and the germline J gene provides the missing end. J is TRBJ1-6 and V is TRBV7-2, with D unresolved. This CDR3 is built from 13 residues. V dropped 0 bases and J dropped 8 bases, with 5 bases sitting between them. Looked up from germline, CDR1 is SGHTA and CDR2 is FQGNSA. CDR3 DNA, as far as it was read: TGTGCCAGCAGCTTAGCACTGGATTCACCC. The encoded protein is CASSLALDSP. The CDR3 reads in full as CASSLALDSPLHF. The full variable domain, its missing parts supplied by reference TRBV7-2 and TRBJ1-6, is GAGVSQSPSNKVTEKGKDVELRCDPISGHTALYWYRQSLGQGLEFLIYFQGNSAPDKSGLPSDRFSAERTGGSVSTLTIQRTQQEDSAVYLCASSLALDSPLHFGNGTRLTVT.

CDR3 bases read: TGCGCCAGCAGTGAATACCAGGGGGGCGAG. This codes for CASSEYQGGE. The whole CDR3 is CASSEYQGGEQYF. This chain connects TRBV10-1 to TRBJ2-7; TRBD1 might be the D (7 bases). The DNA ends 3 residues before the CDR3 does, and the rest of the CDR3 is filled in from the germline J gene. V lost 3 bases and J 6 bases, leaving 12 bases between the germline ends. The germline gives CDR1 WNHNN, CDR2 SYGVQD (reference sequence). The CDR3 extends over 13 amino acids.

As concerns this clone: The DNA ends 3 residues before the CDR3 does, and the rest of the CDR3 is filled in from the germline J gene. The chain combines TRBV7-2 with TRBJ1-1; tentatively, D is TRBD1 (5 bases). The CDR3 is 14 residues long. In germline, CDR1 is SGHTA, CDR2 FQGNSA. Trimming shortened V by 5 bases and J by 4 bases, and 14 bases separated the two germline ends. CDR3 residues: CASSRGGGVTEAFF. CDR3 DNA, as far as it was read: TGTGCCAGCAGCCGTGGTGGGGGGGTCACTGAA.

To note about this clone: The CDR3 goes on 3 residues after the read ends, and that part is filled in from the germline J gene. The rearrangement uses TRBV7-3 and TRBJ2-3; 12 positions match TRBD2. Trimming cost V 5 bases and J 2 bases; bases outside gene matches: 5. Germline V gives CDR1 SGHTA, CDR2 FQGTGA. CDR3 length: 16 residues. CDR3 sequence: CASSPRLAGDTDTQYF. CDR3 DNA (partial): TGTGCCAGCAGCCCCAGACTAGCGGGGGACACAGATACG.

A word on this clone: Read coverage stops 3 residues before the CDR3 terminus; the germline J gene supplies the remainder. This rearrangement joins TRBV11-2 to TRBJ1-6, with 7 positions matching TRBD1. The CDR3 has 15 amino acids. Per germline, CDR1 SGHAT and CDR2 FQNNGV. The junction had 12 bases not matched to a gene; V was cut back by 6 bases and J by 10 bases. CDR3 residues: CASRRARGQGSPLHF. The covered CDR3 bases are TGTGCCAGCAGGCGCGCGAGGGGGCAAGGGTCACCC. Full variable domain (remainder filled in from reference TRBV11-2 and TRBJ1-6): EAGVAQSPRYKIIEKRQSVAFWCNPISGHATLYWYQQILGQGPKLLIQFQNNGVVDDSQLPKDRFSAERLKGVDSTLKIQPAKLEDSAVYLCASRRARGQGSPLHFGNGTRLTVT.

This clone shows up as medium-sized (0.01 to 0.1%) by frequency. With the read ending 3 residues before the CDR3 end, the germline J gene is used to fill in that end. The chain carries TRBV7-6 and TRBJ1-2, with 7 nucleotides matching TRBD1. V was clipped by 1 base and J by 2 bases; unmatched bases: 4. CDR3 size: 15 residues. CDR1 SGHVS and CDR2 FNYEAQ come from the germline V gene. CDR3 amino acids: CASSLDPGQNYGYTF. The DNA read from the CDR3 is TGTGCCAGCAGCTTAGATCCGGGACAGAACTATGGC. The variable domain in full, with the rest retrieved from reference TRBV7-6 and TRBJ1-2, is GAGVSQSPRYKVTKRGQDVALRCDPISGHVSLYWYRQALGQGPEFLTYFNYEAQQDKSGLPNDRFSAERPEGSISTLTIQRTEQRDSAMYRCASSLDPGQNYGYTFGSGTRLTVV.

Comment on this clone: The CDR3 end is not reached by the read, which stops 3 residues before it; the germline J gene fills it in. This sequence joins TRBV7-9 and TRBJ1-4, with D unclear. V lost 5 bases and J lost 5, with 12 bases in between. The CDR3 consists of 14 residues. Per germline, CDR1 SEHNR and CDR2 FQNEAQ (reference sequence). The CDR3: CASSRIELNEKLFF. CDR3 DNA, as far as it was read: TGTGCCAGCAGCCGTATAGAACTAAATGAAAAA.

CDR3 region: CASSLTGGYEKLFF. The CDR3 bases that were read are TGTGCCAGCAGCTTGACAGGGGGTTATGAAAAA. This chain joins TRBV5-6 and TRBJ1-4; 8 bases map to TRBD1. Read coverage stops 3 residues before the CDR3 terminus; the germline J gene supplies the remainder. Germline CDR1 and CDR2: SGHDT and YYEEEE. Losses at the gene ends were 1 base for V and 6 bases for J; bases not matched to a gene: 2. The length of the CDR3 is 14 residues.

On this clone itself: The CDR3 extends 3 residues past the end of the read, so its final part is completed from the germline J gene. The chain recombines TRBV13 with TRBJ1-6; TRBD1 aligns across 9 bases. CDR3 length: 14 amino acids. Germline values: CDR1 PRHDT, CDR2 FYEKMQ (reference sequence). The sequenced CDR3 bases are TGTGCCAGCAGCCCCGGGACAGGGTTTGAGGCC. It encodes CASSPGTGFEA. The entire CDR3 sequence reads CASSPGTGFEALHF.

As concerns this clone: The CDR3 goes on 3 residues after the read ends, and that part is filled in from the germline J gene. V gene TRBV7-9 combines with J gene TRBJ2-4; TRBD1 matches 7 bases. There are 11 residues in the CDR3. Germline values: CDR1 SEHNR, CDR2 FQNEAQ (reference sequence). CDR3 DNA (partial): TGTGCCAGCAGCACAGGGGTTGGT. It codes for CASSTGVG. The whole CDR3 is CASSTGVGQYF. The variable domain in full, completed from reference TRBV7-9 and TRBJ2-4, reads DTGVSQNPRHKITKRGQNVTFRCDPISEHNRLYWYRQTLGQGPEFLTYFQNEAQLEKSRLLSDRFSAERPKGSFSTLEIQRTEQGDSAMYLCASSTGVGQYFGAGTRLSVL.

To note about this clone: The read terminates 3 residues before the CDR3 end, so the remaining end is supplied by the germline J gene. The sample carries other DNA sequences with the same CDR3. The V and J genes are TRBV19 and TRBJ1-2, with D hard to call. Looked up from germline, CDR1 is LNHDA and CDR2 is SQIVND (reference sequence). CDR3 length: 15 residues. Trimming removed 3 bases at V and 7 bases at J, with 18 bases between. Partial CDR3 DNA: TGTGCCAGTAGTATCTCCCTTAATGTAAGGGCTGGC. This sequence encodes CASSISLNVRAG. The entire CDR3 is CASSISLNVRAGYTF.

Notes on this clone: Coverage ceases 3 residues before the CDR3 finishes, and the germline J gene fills in the end. The chain joins TRBV5-1 to TRBJ2-5; D not resolved. V lost 0 bases and J 7 bases, leaving 13 bases between the germline ends. The CDR3 runs 14 residues. The germline V gene encodes CDR1 SGHRS and CDR2 YFSETQ. CDR3 loop: CASSLENSVWTQYF. The sequenced part of the CDR3 DNA is TGCGCCAGCAGCTTGGAAAACTCGGTGTGGACC.

To note about this clone: The CDR3 goes on 3 residues after the read ends, and that part is filled in from the germline J gene. This chain links TRBV18 with TRBJ1-2; TRBD1 agrees at 9 bases. Unmatched junction bases numbered 6, after V lost 6 bases and J lost 4 bases. There are 14 residues in the CDR3. Germline V gives CDR1 KGHSH, CDR2 LQKENI. The sequenced CDR3 bases are TGTGCCAGCTCTCGGGACAGGGATGCCTATGGC. The encoded protein is CASSRDRDAYG. In full, the CDR3 reads CASSRDRDAYGYTF. The full variable domain, its missing parts supplied by reference TRBV18 and TRBJ1-2, is NAGVMQNPRHLVRRRGQEARLRCSPMKGHSHVYWYRQLPEEGLKFMVYLQKENIIDESGMPKERFSAEFPKEGPSILRIQQVVRGDSAAYFCASSRDRDAYGYTFGSGTRLTVV.

Concerning this clone: The read gets to within 3 residues of the CDR3 end, and the germline J gene fills in the rest. This chain links TRBV7-9 with TRBJ2-1; 8 bases are shared with TRBD2. CDR1 and CDR2 (germline): SEHNR, FQNEAQ (reference sequence). CDR3 size: 15 residues. The V gene end was trimmed by 2 bases and the J gene end by 3 bases; junction bases not matched to a gene: 3. CDR3 DNA (partial): TGTGCCAGCAGCTTAAGGCGGGGGGACTACAATGAG. Its protein is CASSLRRGDYNE. The entire CDR3 sequence reads CASSLRRGDYNEQFF.

Concerning this clone itself: The read ends 3 residues shy of where the CDR3 ends; the end is completed using the germline J gene. V and J are TRBV20-1 and TRBJ1-4; the D gene is possibly TRBD1 (6 bases). This CDR3 region has 19 residues. V gave up 0 bases and J gave up 0 bases, with 20 bases separating them. CDR1 is DFQATT, CDR2 SNEGSKA, per germline (reference sequence). Incomplete CDR3 DNA: TGCAGTGCTAGAGAACAGGGAATCAAGACCCTCACAACTAATGAAAAA. Amino acids: CSAREQGIKTLTTNEK. The full-length CDR3 reads as CSAREQGIKTLTTNEKLFF.

In the case of this clone: The CDR3 end falls 3 residues outside the read, so it is completed with the germline J gene. V gene TRBV12-3 or TRBV12-4 combines with J gene TRBJ2-2, with D possibly TRBD2 on 5 matching bases. CDR3 length: 18 amino acids. The V and J ends lost 5 bases and 0 bases respectively, with 19 bases between them. CDR3 DNA (partial): TGTGCCAGCAGTATCTTTCGGTGGCGGGCCCCGAACACCGGGGAG. Translated: CASSIFRWRAPNTGE. The whole CDR3 is CASSIFRWRAPNTGELFF.

Points on this clone: Read coverage stops 3 residues before the CDR3 terminus; the germline J gene supplies the remainder. The genes are TRBV18 and TRBJ1-1; tentatively, D is TRBD1 (6 bases). Looked up from germline, CDR1 is KGHSH and CDR2 is LQKENI. Trimming took off 1 base at V and 1 base at J, with 19 bases between the two ends. The CDR3 extends over 18 amino acids. The covered CDR3 bases are TGTGCCAGCTCACCACGGATTTTGAGGGACACACCGAACACTGAA. Translating it yields CASSPRILRDTPNTE. The CDR3 reads in full as CASSPRILRDTPNTEAFF. Full variable domain (missing parts from reference TRBV18 and TRBJ1-1): NAGVMQNPRHLVRRRGQEARLRCSPMKGHSHVYWYRQLPEEGLKFMVYLQKENIIDESGMPKERFSAEFPKEGPSILRIQQVVRGDSAAYFCASSPRILRDTPNTEAFFGQGTRLTVV.

Turning to this clone: The read ends 3 residues early relative to the CDR3; the germline J gene fills the gap. V gene TRBV2 combines with J gene TRBJ1-2; no clear D gene. Per the germline V gene, CDR1 is SNHLY and CDR2 is FYNNEI. The CDR3 consists of 12 residues. The V end lost 4 bases, the J end lost 4 bases, and 7 bases lay between the germline ends. The part of the CDR3 DNA that was read is TGTGCCAGCAGTGCTAGTGGCTATGGC. Its translation: CASSASGYG. The whole CDR3 is CASSASGYGYTF.

About this clone: The CDR3 end falls 3 residues outside the read, so it is completed with the germline J gene. The chain carries TRBV29-1 and TRBJ2-5; no clear D. The CDR3 contains 11 residues. Germline V gene data show CDR1 as SQVTM and CDR2 as ANQGSEA. V dropped 1 base and J dropped 4 bases, with 4 bases sitting between them. CDR3: CSVEARETQYF. Partial CDR3 DNA: TGCAGCGTTGAAGCGCGAGAGACC.

Comments on this clone: The read ends 3 residues shy of where the CDR3 ends; the end is completed using the germline J gene. This chain joins TRBV19 and TRBJ2-6, with TRBD1 matching over 7 bases. Germline V gene lookup returns CDR1 LNHDA and CDR2 SQIVND (reference sequence). V dropped 7 bases and J dropped 0; count of bases not matched to a gene: 6. This CDR3 comprises 16 residues. The CDR3 is CASNSGGDSGANVLTF. The sequenced CDR3 bases are TGTGCCAGTAATTCAGGGGGTGACTCTGGGGCCAACGTC.

The CDR3 region is CASSLKGPGSYNEQFF. The sequenced part of the CDR3 DNA is TGTGCCAGCAGCTTAAAAGGTCCGGGCTCCTACAATGAG. The rearrangement uses TRBV7-3 and TRBJ2-1; D is undetermined. The read ends 3 residues shy of where the CDR3 ends; the end is completed using the germline J gene. Trimming took 1 base from V and 0 from J, leaving 10 bases between them. The CDR3 runs 16 residues. CDR1 and CDR2 (germline): SGHTA, FQGTGA.